One and the same sample provided the 13 T cell receptor beta chains below, sequenced in a study of graft-versus-host responses after intestinal transplantation. The repertoire was sequenced with immunoSEQ multiplex PCR; TCRdb's copy has only in-frame clones and lacks some. The sample lists fewer than 95,000 clones, 85% to 95% occurring once. No antigen has been identified for these receptors. The starting material was unstimulated CD8+ T cells sorted from spleen or lymph node cells, obtained before intestinal transplant. The receptors derive from a human donor who received an intestinal transplant.

The chain links TRBV25-1 to TRBJ2-7; 7 bases align to TRBD1. The CDR3 has 14 residues. Germline V gene lookup returns CDR1 MGHDK and CDR2 SYGVNS. V lost 3 bases to trimming and J lost 5 bases; unmatched junction nucleotides: 7. The DNA of the CDR3 is TGTGCCAGCAGTGAGGGTAAGGGGGCGGACGAGCAGTACTTC. It is translated as CASSEGKGADEQYF.

The CDR3 nucleotides read TGTGCCAGCAGTGAAAATCTAGCAGGGGGCAATTCACCCCTCCACTTT. This encodes CASSENLAGGNSPLHF. The V and J genes are TRBV6-1 and TRBJ1-6, with 8 bases aligning to TRBD1. The CDR3 contains 16 residues. Trimming removed 2 bases from V and 7 bases from J; junction bases left unmatched: 7. The germline gives CDR1 MNHNS, CDR2 SASEGT.

The V and J genes are TRBV7-9 and TRBJ1-1, with D maybe TRBD1 (6 bases). Per germline, CDR1 SEHNR and CDR2 FQNEAQ (reference sequence). This CDR3 contains 18 residues. The V end lost 1 base, the J end lost 5 bases, and 23 bases lay between the germline ends. The CDR3 loop is CASSLVGITGPLRTEAFF. In DNA, the CDR3 is TGTGCCAGCAGCTTAGTGGGGATTACAGGGCCTCTCAGGACTGAAGCTTTCTTT.

This chain connects TRBV4-3 to TRBJ1-6; 10 bases map to TRBD1. Losses at the gene ends were 7 bases for V and 10 bases for J; bases not matched to a gene: 10. The germline CDR1 and CDR2 sequences are LGHNA and YSLEER. CDR3 length: 15 residues. CDR3 in amino acids: CASTLGTGEESPLHF. In nucleotides, the CDR3 is TGCGCCAGCACCCTGGGGACAGGGGAGGAATCACCCCTCCACTTT.

Concerning this clone itself: One junction end disagrees with the germline gene, perhaps due to a read error. The chain couples TRBV9 to TRBJ1-1, with D tentatively TRBD1 (5 bases). The CDR3 is 13 amino acids. The germline V gene encodes CDR1 SGDLS and CDR2 YYNGEE. The CDR3 nucleotides read TGTGCCGGCAGCGTCGGGGGGGGTACTGAAGCTTTCTTT. Residues: CAGSVGGGTEAFF.

V gene TRBV9 combines with J gene TRBJ1-2, with 7 positions matching TRBD1. V was pared by 3 bases and J by 8 bases, with 7 bases of the junction left unmatched. Germline V gene sequence: CDR1 SGDLS, CDR2 YYNGEE. This CDR3 has 13 residues. CDR3 amino acids: CASSEQGSSGYTF. The CDR3 DNA follows: TGTGCCAGCAGCGAACAGGGGAGTAGCGGCTACACCTTC.

This clone was recorded only once. The CDR3 nucleotides read TGCGCCAGCAGCCAAATGGGACTAGCCGGGGAGCTGTTTTTT. Amino acids: CASSQMGLAGELFF. V is TRBV4-3 and J is TRBJ2-2; 8 bases line up with TRBD2. Germline V gene lookup returns CDR1 LGHNA and CDR2 YSLEER. This CDR3 comprises 14 residues. J gave up 6 bases and V 2 bases, and 2 bases lay outside the gene matches.

The rearrangement uses TRBV30 and TRBJ2-1, with unresolved D. The CDR3 loop spans 12 amino acids. Germline-derived CDR1 and CDR2 are GTSNPN and SVGIG (reference sequence). V lost 3 bases and J 4 bases, leaving 7 bases between the germline ends. The chain's CDR3 is CAWSRLYNEQFF. The CDR3 coding sequence is TGTGCCTGGAGCAGGTTGTACAATGAGCAGTTCTTC.

This rearrangement joins TRBV4-3 to TRBJ1-1, with D uncertain. Germline CDR1 reads LGHNA; CDR2 reads YSLEER. Trimming stripped 1 base from V and 3 bases from J, with 6 bases between. The CDR3 spans 13 residues. The CDR3 DNA is TGCGCCAGCAGCCAAGGAGAGCACACTGAAGCTTTCTTT. Its protein product is CASSQGEHTEAFF.

This chain links TRBV7-9 with TRBJ2-1, with D maybe TRBD2 (6 bases). Germline V CDR1 and CDR2: SEHNR, FQNEAQ (reference sequence). The germline V and J ends were trimmed by 7 bases and 8 bases, with 21 bases remaining between them. CDR3 length: 15 amino acids. Here the CDR3 reads CASTTSRGPYDEQFF. The CDR3, as DNA: TGTGCCAGCACCACATCGCGGGGACCGTACGATGAGCAGTTCTTC.

The V call is TRBV10-2, the J call TRBJ1-2; D not resolved. CDR1 and CDR2 from the germline V gene are WSHSY and SAAADI. V was clipped by 4 bases and J by 4 bases, with 22 bases between them. The CDR3 runs to 17 residues. The CDR3 sequence: CASSGFESPPGLYGYTF. In nucleotides, the CDR3 is TGCGCCAGCAGTGGGTTCGAGTCCCCCCCAGGACTCTATGGCTACACCTTC.

This sequence joins TRBV9 and TRBJ1-2; D might be TRBD1 (6 bases). The CDR3 is 13 amino acids. Germline assignment: CDR1 SGDLS and CDR2 YYNGEE. Trimming took 3 bases from V and 4 from J, leaving 10 bases between them. The CDR3 DNA follows: TGTGCCAGCAGCGCAGGGGAGACCTATGGCTACACCTTC. This encodes CASSAGETYGYTF.

The chain carries TRBV7-8 and TRBJ2-7, with 11 nucleotides matching TRBD1. Germline values: CDR1 SGHVS, CDR2 FQNEAQ. The CDR3 contains 19 residues. Trimming removed 5 bases from V and 1 base from J; junction bases left unmatched: 16. For the CDR3, the DNA is TGTGCCAGCAGCCTCAGGACAGGGGGCTCCCGAGGGGGGTCCTACGAGCAGTACTTC. The encoded protein is CASSLRTGGSRGGSYEQYF.